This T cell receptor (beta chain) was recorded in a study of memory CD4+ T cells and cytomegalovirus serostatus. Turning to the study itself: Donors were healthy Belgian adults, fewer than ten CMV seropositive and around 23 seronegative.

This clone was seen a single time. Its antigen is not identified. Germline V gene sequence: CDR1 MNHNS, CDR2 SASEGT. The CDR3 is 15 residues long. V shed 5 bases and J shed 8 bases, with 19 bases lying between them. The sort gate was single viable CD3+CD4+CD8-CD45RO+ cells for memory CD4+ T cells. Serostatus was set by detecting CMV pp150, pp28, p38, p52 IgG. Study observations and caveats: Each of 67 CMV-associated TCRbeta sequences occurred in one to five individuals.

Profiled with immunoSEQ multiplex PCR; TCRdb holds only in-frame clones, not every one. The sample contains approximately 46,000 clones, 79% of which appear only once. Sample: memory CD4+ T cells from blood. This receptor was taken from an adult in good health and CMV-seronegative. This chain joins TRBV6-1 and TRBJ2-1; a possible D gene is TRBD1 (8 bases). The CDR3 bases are TGTGCCAGCAGTACCGGACAGGGAGGGAGTGATGAGCAGTTCTTC. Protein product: CASSTGQGGSDEQFF.